Sequencing of this T cell receptor beta chain was carried out in a study of graft-versus-host responses after intestinal transplantation. Study-level background: Following induction with anti-thymocyte globulin, all recipients were given tacrolimus and steroids for two to three years.

V shed 0 bases and J 2 bases; nucleotides not matched to a gene: 1. This CDR3 spans 15 amino acids. In germline, CDR1 is SGHRS, CDR2 YFSETQ. This clone has only a few counts. Only in-frame clones appear in the TCRdb table, and some are missing; sequencing was by immunoSEQ multiplex PCR. The table shows approximately 77,000 clones, with over 80% occurring only once. The sequenced sample was PBMCs, obtained 98 days after intestinal transplantation. The clonotype originates from a human patient who received an intestinal transplant, so some T cells may come from the graft donor. The chain links TRBV5-1 to TRBJ1-3, with TRBD1 matching 8 bases. The CDR3 sequence: CASSLGQGPGNTIYF. The CDR3 nucleotides read TGCGCCAGCAGCTTGGGACAGGGGCCTGGAAACACCATATATTTT. The variable domain in full, completed from reference TRBV5-1 and TRBJ1-3, reads KAGVTQTPRYLIKTRGQQVTLSCSPISGHRSVSWYQQTPGQGLQFLFEYFSETQRNKGNFPGRFSGRQFSNSRSEMNVSTLELGDSALYLCASSLGQGPGNTIYFGEGSWLTVV.